This TCR beta chain was recovered during a study of blood T cell repertoires in COVID-19. Across the whole study: Whether acute or convalescent, the COVID-19 samples came from the United States, Italy and Spain.

J was trimmed by 2 bases and V by 5 bases; bases with no gene match: 5. This CDR3 contains 15 residues. Germline CDR1 reads LNHDA; CDR2 reads SQIVND (reference sequence). This clone was detected once. Seattle enrolled patients during active infection and tracked them longitudinally. Per the authors' pipeline: Amplification with reference gene primers provided the estimates of nucleated cell counts. Profiled with immunoSEQ multiplex PCR; TCRdb holds only in-frame clones, not every one. That table supplies the V and J calls and clone size; D and trimming were determined from the DNA. The data contain about 38,000 clones, just under 75% of them seen just once; the ten biggest clones take up 10% to 13%.

This sequence originates from a man between 65 and 85 years old with COVID-19, enrolled during active disease. The chain couples TRBV19 to TRBJ2-3, with TRBD1 identical over 9 bases. The specimen sequenced was peripheral blood. CDR3 residues: CASSPRDRDTDTQYF. CDR3 coding DNA: TGTGCCAGTAGTCCCCGGGACAGGGACACAGATACGCAGTATTTT.